This TCR beta chain was obtained from a study of identical twins. Study outcomes and limitations: Donors were not followed over many years; analysis was cross-sectional. Model-predicted out-of-frame TCR alpha sharing fell below observed values in monozygotic twins.

In regard to this clonotype: Its specificity is unknown.

TCRdb used MiXCR to reprocess the 5' RACE reads, holding one entry per CDR3 protein. The data show 1.5 million to 2 million distinct CDR3 sequences, about 31% seen once. Trimming left V 0 bases short and J 8 bases short, with 8 bases between. From germline, CDR1 is PRHDT and CDR2 FYEKMQ (reference sequence). The CDR3 spans 13 residues. Sequences were obtained from cord blood. The chain combines TRBV13 with TRBJ2-4; D not resolved. This clonotype was sampled from a newborn girl in good health. The chain's CDR3 is CASSLGAEDIQYF. DNA of the CDR3: TGTGCCAGCAGCTTAGGGGCAGAGGACATTCAGTACTTC.